The clone carrying this T cell receptor beta chain occurred once. Its target is unknown. These data come from a study of CD8+CD57+ T cells in acquired aplastic anemia. Regarding the study as a whole: CD8+ Simpson's diversity in patients was not significantly different from that in controls.

V was trimmed by 1 base and J by 5 bases, leaving 12 bases between them. CDR1 and CDR2 (germline): MGHDK, SYGVNS. The CDR3 runs to 15 residues. An expansion of CD8+CD57+ cells by flow cytometry had been shown in patients chosen for sequencing. A severe acquired aplastic anemia diagnosis applied to all patients. Therapy had not been given to patients before blood sampling. Both TCR beta VDJ combination and CDR3 sequence profiling were carried out. Genomic DNA was the template for this profiling. In TCRdb, the reads were re-called with MiXCR into one record per CDR3 protein. Among more than 150,000 distinct CDR3 sequences, around 47% were seen once, and the ten largest hold 2.5% to 4%.

The chain employs TRBV25-1 and TRBJ2-1, with D possibly TRBD1 on 6 matching bases. The TCR comes from a human donor with aplastic anemia. Sequences were obtained from sorted CD4+, CD8+, or CD8+CD57+ T cells (not recorded which) from PBMCs. DNA for the CDR3: TGTGCCAGCAGTGAATTGTCAGGGGAAGACAATGAGCAGTTCTTC. As protein: CASSELSGEDNEQFF.